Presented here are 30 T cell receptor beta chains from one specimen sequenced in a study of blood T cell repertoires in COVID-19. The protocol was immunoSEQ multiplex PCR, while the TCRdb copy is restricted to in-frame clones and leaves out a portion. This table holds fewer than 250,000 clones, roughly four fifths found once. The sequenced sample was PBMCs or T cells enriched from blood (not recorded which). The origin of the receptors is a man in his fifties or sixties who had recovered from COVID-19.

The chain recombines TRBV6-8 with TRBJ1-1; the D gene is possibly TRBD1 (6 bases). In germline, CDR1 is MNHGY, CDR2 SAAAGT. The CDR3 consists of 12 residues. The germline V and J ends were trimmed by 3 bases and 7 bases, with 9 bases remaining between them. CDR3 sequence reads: CASSYTGCEAFF. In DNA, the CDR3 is TGTGCCAGCAGTTATACAGGGTGTGAAGCTTTCTTT.

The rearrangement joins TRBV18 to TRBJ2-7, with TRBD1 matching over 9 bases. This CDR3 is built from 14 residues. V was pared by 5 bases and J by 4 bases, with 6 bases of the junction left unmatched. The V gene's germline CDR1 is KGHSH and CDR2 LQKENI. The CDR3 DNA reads TGTGCCAGCTCATCAACAGGGGGCTTGTACGAGCAGTACTTC. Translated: CASSSTGGLYEQYF.

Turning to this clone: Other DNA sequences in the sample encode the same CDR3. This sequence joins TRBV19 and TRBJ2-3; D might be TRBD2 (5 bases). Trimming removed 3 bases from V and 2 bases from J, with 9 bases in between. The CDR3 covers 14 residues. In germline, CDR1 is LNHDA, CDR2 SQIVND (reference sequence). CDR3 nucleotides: TGTGCCAGTAGTATCGGCGGGTCCACAGATACGCAGTATTTT. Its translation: CASSIGGSTDTQYF.

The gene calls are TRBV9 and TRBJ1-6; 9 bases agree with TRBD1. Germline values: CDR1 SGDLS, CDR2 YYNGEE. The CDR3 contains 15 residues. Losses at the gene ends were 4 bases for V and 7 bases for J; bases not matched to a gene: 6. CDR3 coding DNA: TGTGCCAGCAGCCCCCTCGGACAGGGGAATTCACCCCTCCACTTT. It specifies CASSPLGQGNSPLHF.

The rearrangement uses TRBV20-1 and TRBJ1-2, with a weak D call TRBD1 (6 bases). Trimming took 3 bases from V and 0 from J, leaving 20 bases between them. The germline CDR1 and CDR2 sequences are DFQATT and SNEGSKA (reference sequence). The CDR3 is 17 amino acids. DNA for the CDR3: TGCAGTGCTAGTCGTCAAGGGGGAGGGATTGCTAACTATGGCTACACCTTC. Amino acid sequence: CSASRQGGGIANYGYTF.

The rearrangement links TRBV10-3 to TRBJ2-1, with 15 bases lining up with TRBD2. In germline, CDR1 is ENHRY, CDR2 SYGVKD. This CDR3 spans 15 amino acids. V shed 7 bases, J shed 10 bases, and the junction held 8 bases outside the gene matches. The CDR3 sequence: CAITPGLAGGDEQFF. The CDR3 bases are TGTGCCATCACCCCGGGACTAGCGGGGGGCGACGAGCAGTTCTTC.

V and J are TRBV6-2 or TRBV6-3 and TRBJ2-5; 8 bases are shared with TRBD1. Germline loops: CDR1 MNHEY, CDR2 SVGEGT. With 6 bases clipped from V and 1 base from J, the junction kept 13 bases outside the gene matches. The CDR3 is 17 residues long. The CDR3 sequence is CASSPGQVYRIQETQYF. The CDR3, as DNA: TGTGCCAGCAGCCCGGGACAGGTCTATCGAATCCAAGAGACCCAGTACTTC.

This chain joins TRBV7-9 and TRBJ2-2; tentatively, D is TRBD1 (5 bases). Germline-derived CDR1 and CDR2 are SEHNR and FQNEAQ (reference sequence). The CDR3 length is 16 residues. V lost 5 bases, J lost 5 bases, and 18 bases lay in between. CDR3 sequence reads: CASSTMNPGKTGELFF. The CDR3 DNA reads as TGTGCCAGCAGCACCATGAACCCAGGGAAAACCGGGGAGCTGTTTTTT.

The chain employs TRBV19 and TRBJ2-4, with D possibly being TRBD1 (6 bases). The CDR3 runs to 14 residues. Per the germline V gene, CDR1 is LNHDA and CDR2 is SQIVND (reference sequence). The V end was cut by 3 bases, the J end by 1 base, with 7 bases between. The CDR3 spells CASSIGGAKNIQYF. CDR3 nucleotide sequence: TGTGCCAGTAGTATTGGGGGCGCCAAAAACATTCAGTACTTC.

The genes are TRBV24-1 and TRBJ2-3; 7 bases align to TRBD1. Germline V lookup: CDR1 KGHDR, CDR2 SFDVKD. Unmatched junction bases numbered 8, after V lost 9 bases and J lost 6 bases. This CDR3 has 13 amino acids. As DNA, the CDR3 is TGTGCCACCCACGACAGGGTGGAGGATACGCAGTATTTT. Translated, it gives CATHDRVEDTQYF.

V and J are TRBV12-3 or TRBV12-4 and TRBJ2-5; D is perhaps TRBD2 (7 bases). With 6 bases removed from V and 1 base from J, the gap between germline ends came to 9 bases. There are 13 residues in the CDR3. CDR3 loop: CASRGGVQETQYF. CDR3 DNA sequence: TGTGCCAGCAGAGGGGGGGTCCAAGAGACCCAGTACTTC.

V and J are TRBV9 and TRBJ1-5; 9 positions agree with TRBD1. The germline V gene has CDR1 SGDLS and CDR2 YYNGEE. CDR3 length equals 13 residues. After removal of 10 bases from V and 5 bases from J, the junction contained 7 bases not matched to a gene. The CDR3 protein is CAGKQGADQPQHF. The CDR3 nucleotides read TGTGCCGGCAAACAGGGGGCGGATCAGCCCCAGCATTTT.

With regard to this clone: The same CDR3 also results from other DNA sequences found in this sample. CDR3 region: CAIRGQGANTEAFF. In DNA, the CDR3 is TGTGCCATCAGGGGACAGGGGGCGAACACTGAAGCTTTCTTT. The chain uses TRBV10-3 and TRBJ1-1; 12 positions agree with TRBD1. CDR1 and CDR2 (germline): ENHRY, SYGVKD. This CDR3 spans 14 amino acids. Trimming took 6 bases from V and 1 from J; bases not matched to a gene: 0.

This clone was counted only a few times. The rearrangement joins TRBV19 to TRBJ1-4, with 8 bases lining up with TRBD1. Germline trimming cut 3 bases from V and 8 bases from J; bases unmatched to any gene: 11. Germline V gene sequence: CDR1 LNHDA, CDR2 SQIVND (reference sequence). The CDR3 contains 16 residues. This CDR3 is CASSMVLQGAREKLFF. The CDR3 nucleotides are TGTGCCAGTAGTATGGTCCTCCAGGGGGCGAGAGAAAAACTGTTTTTT.

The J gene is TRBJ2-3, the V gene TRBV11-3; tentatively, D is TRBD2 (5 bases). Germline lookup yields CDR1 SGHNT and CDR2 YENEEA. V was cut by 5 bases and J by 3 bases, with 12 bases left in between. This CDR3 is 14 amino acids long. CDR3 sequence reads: CASSPGRATDTQYF. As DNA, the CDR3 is TGTGCCAGCAGCCCGGGGAGAGCAACAGATACGCAGTATTTT.

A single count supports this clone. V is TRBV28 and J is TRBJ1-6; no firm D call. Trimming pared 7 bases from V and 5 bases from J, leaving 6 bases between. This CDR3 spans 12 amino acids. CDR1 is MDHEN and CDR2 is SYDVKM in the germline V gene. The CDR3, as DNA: TGTGCCAGCAATAGTAATAATTCACCCCTCCACTTT. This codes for CASNSNNSPLHF.

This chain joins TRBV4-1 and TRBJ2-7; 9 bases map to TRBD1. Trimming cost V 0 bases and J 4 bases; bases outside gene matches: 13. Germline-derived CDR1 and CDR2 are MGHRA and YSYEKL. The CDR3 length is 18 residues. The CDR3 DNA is TGCGCCAGCAGCCAAGAGCCAGGGACAGGGCTAAGGAATTACGAGCAGTACTTC. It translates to CASSQEPGTGLRNYEQYF.

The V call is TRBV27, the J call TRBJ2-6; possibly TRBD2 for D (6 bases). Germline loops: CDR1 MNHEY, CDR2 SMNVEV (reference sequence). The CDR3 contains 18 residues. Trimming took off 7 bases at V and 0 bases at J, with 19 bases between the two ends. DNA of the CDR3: TGTGCCAGCAAGCTCGCGACCCTGGGACTCTCTGGGGCCAACGTCCTGACTTTC. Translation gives CASKLATLGLSGANVLTF.

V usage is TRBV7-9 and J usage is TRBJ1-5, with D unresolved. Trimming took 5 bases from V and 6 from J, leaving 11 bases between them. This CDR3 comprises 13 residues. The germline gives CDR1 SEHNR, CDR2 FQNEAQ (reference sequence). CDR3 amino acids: CASSPTARQPQHF. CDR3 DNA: TGTGCCAGCAGCCCAACTGCACGTCAGCCCCAGCATTTT. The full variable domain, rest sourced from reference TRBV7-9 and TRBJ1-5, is DTGVSQNPRHKITKRGQNVTFRCDPISEHNRLYWYRQTLGQGPEFLTYFQNEAQLEKSRLLSDRFSAERPKGSFSTLEIQRTEQGDSAMYLCASSPTARQPQHFGDGTRLSIL.

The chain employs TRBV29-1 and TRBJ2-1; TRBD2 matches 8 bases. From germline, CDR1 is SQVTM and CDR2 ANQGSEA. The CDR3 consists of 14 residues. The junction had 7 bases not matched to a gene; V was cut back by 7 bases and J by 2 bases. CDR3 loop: CSALTGGPYNEQFF. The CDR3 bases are TGCAGCGCTTTAACGGGGGGGCCCTACAATGAGCAGTTCTTC.

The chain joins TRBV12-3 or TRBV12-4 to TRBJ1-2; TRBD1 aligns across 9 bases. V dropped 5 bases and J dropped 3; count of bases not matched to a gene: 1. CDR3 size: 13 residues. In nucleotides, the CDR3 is TGTGCCAGCAGTGGACAGGGGCACTATGGCTACACCTTC. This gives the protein CASSGQGHYGYTF.

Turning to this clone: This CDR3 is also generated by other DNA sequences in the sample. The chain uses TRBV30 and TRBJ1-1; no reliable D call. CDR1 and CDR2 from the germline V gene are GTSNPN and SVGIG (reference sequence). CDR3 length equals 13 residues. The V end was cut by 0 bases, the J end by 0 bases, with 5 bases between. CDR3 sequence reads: CAWSVLLNTEAFF. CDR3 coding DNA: TGTGCCTGGAGTGTACTTTTGAACACTGAAGCTTTCTTT.

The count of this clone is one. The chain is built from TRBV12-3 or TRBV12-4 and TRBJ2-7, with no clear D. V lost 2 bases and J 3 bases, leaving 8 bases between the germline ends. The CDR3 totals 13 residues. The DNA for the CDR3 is TGTGCCAGCAGTTTACTACGGTTCTACGAGCAGTACTTC. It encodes CASSLLRFYEQYF.

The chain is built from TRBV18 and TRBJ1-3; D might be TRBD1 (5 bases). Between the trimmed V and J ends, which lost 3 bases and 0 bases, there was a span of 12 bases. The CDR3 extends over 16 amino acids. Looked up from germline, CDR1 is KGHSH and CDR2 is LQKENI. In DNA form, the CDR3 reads TGTGCCAGCTCACCTGGACACTCTTCCTCTGGAAACACCATATATTTT. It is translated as CASSPGHSSSGNTIYF.

The DNA for the CDR3 is TGTGCCAGCAGTCACGACAGCTACTCTGGAAACACCATATATTTT. It translates to CASSHDSYSGNTIYF. This chain connects TRBV7-9 to TRBJ1-3, with D possibly TRBD1 on 5 matching bases. The CDR3 consists of 15 residues. V gave up 6 bases and J gave up 0 bases, with 12 bases separating them. Germline V gene data show CDR1 as SEHNR and CDR2 as FQNEAQ (reference sequence). The entire variable domain, with the rest obtained from reference TRBV7-9 and TRBJ1-3, is as follows: DTGVSQNPRHKITKRGQNVTFRCDPISEHNRLYWYRQTLGQGPEFLTYFQNEAQLEKSRLLSDRFSAERPKGSFSTLEIQRTEQGDSAMYLCASSHDSYSGNTIYFGEGSWLTVV.

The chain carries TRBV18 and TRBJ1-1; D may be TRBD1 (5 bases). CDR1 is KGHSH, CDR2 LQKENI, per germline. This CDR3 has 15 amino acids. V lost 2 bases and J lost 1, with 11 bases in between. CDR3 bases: TGTGCCAGCTCACCATCCCCAGGGAAGAACACTGAAGCTTTCTTT. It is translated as CASSPSPGKNTEAFF.

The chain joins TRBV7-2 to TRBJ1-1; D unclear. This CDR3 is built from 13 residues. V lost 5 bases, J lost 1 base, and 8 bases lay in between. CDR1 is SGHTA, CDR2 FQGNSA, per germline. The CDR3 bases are TGTGCCAGCAGCGGAGAGTCGAACACTGAAGCTTTCTTT. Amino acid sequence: CASSGESNTEAFF.

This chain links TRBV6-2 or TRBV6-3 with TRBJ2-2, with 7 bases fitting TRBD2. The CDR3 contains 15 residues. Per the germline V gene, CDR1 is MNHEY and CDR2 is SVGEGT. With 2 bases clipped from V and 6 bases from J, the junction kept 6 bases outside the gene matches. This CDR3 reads CASSYGGAGAGELFF. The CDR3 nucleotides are TGTGCCAGCAGTTACGGCGGGGCGGGAGCCGGGGAGCTGTTTTTT.

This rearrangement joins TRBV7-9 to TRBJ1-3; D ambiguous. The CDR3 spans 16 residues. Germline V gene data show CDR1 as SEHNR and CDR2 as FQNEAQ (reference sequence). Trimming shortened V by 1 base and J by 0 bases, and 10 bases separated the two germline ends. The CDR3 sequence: CASSLGSTISGNTIYF. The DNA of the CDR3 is TGTGCCAGCAGCTTAGGCTCTACGATCTCTGGAAACACCATATATTTT.

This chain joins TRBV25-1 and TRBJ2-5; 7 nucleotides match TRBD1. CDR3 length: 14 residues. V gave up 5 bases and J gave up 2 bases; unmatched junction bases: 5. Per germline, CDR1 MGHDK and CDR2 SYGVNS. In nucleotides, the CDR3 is TGTGCCAGCAGTAAACCGGGACAGCAAGAGACCCAGTACTTC. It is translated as CASSKPGQQETQYF.